One and the same sample provided the 5 T cell receptor beta chains below, sequenced in a study of control samples from healthy donors and cancer patients. TCRdb's copy holds only in-frame clones and misses some; the assay was immunoSEQ multiplex PCR. The sample has about 130,000 clones, over 90% seen once. What was sequenced was PBMCs. The receptors here all came from a man in his 60s with colorectal cancer.

The chain links TRBV28 to TRBJ2-1; 9 positions agree with TRBD1. The CDR3 is made up of 15 amino acids. CDR1 is MDHEN and CDR2 is SYDVKM in the germline V gene. Trimming cost V 7 bases and J 9 bases; bases outside gene matches: 13. The CDR3 DNA sequence: TGTGCCAGCACCCTAGTCGGGACAGGGTTGGGTGAGCAGTTCTTC. It translates to CASTLVGTGLGEQFF.

The genes are TRBV12-3 or TRBV12-4 and TRBJ1-1; unclear D gene. CDR3 length equals 12 residues. V dropped 3 bases and J dropped 10 bases, with 12 bases sitting between them. The CDR3 coding sequence is TGTGCCAGCAGTTTTAGACTCCTGGGAGCTTTCTTT. This translates into CASSFRLLGAFF.

The chain has TRBV6-2 or TRBV6-3 and TRBJ1-5; 9 bases are shared with TRBD1. The V segment lost 6 bases and the J segment 2 bases; nucleotides outside the gene matches: 5. From germline, CDR1 is MNHEY and CDR2 SVGEGT. The CDR3 covers 15 residues. The CDR3 here is CASSNTGGGNQPQHF. Here the CDR3 DNA reads TGTGCCAGCAGCAATACAGGGGGCGGCAATCAGCCCCAGCATTTT.

This clone was counted once. The chain employs TRBV29-1 and TRBJ2-5, with D unclear. There are 12 residues in the CDR3. V was cut by 6 bases and J by 0 bases, with 8 bases left in between. Germline V lookup: CDR1 SQVTM, CDR2 ANQGSEA. CDR3 loop: CSVNRYQETQYF. For the CDR3, the DNA is TGCAGCGTCAACCGGTACCAAGAGACCCAGTACTTC.

This clone was recorded only once. V and J are TRBV10-2 and TRBJ1-6; D perhaps matches TRBD1 (6 bases). The CDR3 consists of 13 residues. CDR1 WSHSY and CDR2 SAAADI come from the germline V gene. Deletions cut 7 bases from V and 5 bases from J, with 9 bases between. The DNA of the CDR3 is TGCGCCAGCACCGGACAGAATAATTCACCCCTCCACTTT. Its protein product is CASTGQNNSPLHF.